Listed below are T cell receptor beta chains from one sample, sequenced in a study of OX40 agonist ivuxolimab in advanced cancers. Sequencing was performed with immunoSEQ multiplex PCR; in TCRdb, only in-frame clones are kept and a portion is missing. The table has roughly 34,000 clones, roughly nine tenths seen once. Material: CD4+ or CD8+ T cells sorted from blood, obtained in a trial of the OX40 agonist ivuxolimab. These receptors originate from an adult with an advanced solid tumor such as melanoma, head and neck, liver or kidney cancer. The conserved cysteine and the conserved F or W are not part of the CDR3 here. Clone sizes are given selectively: once, few, many, or a class where the clone is expanded.

>TRBV6-1|.
ARGVGLAGELF
>TRBV5-6|once
ASSLGGTGNQPQH
>TRBV28|.
ASSTQTFSGANVLT
>TRBV5-1|.
ASSLGLTGYEKLF
>TRBV12-5|.
ASGLAAHNQPQH
>TRBV7-2|.
ASSTKRDGKTYGYT
>TRBV4-1|.
ASSQDYPSTYEQY
>TRBV19|.
ASRQDRATGELF
>TRBV7-8|.
ASSNRDEQY
>TRBV7-3|.
ASSPRTGTGVEETQY
>TRBV11-2|once
ASSLSGGGQSYEQY
>TRBV5-1|.
ASNLVGPGELF
>TRBV5-4|.
ASSLELEETQY
>TRBV19|.
ASSYDTSSGNTIY
>TRBV5-1|.
ASSLWTGMRDEKLF
>TRBV7-3|.
ASSTWSTDTQY
>TRBV7-2|.
ASSSSGTSGRGMQQY
>TRBV5-6|.
ASSLAGQGSNEKLF
>TRBV5-4|.
ASSPSGGFSNYGYT
>TRBV2|.
ASSGGTGLSDTQY
>TRBV9|.
ASGTQY
>TRBV10-2|.
ASSDYRTGGRTDTQY
>TRBV21-1|.
ASSKGFEGPGELF
>TRBV5-1|.
ASGDGSNSPLH
>TRBV13|.
ASSLIGQDTQY
>TRBV9|.
ASSVGAGGEKLF
>TRBV5-1|.
ATRRGPPMNTEAF
>TRBV9|.
ASSVEEHTNTEAF
>TRBV9|.
ASSVGGGGRSPLH
>TRBV29-1|once
SVGRQGEQY
>TRBV5-4|.
ASSPGESDTGELF
>TRBV10-3|once
ATSRSYEQY
>TRBV13|few
ASSPDRGTEAF
>TRBV5-6|once
ASSPTGYNEQF
>TRBV5-1|.
ASSPIGFENGYT
>TRBV18|.
ASSRSPPGSGNTIY
>TRBV19|.
ASSIGLAYNEQF
>TRBV19|.
ASSMSRIAQTEQY
>TRBV4-3|.
ASSQDGQVVHTIY
>TRBV5-1|.
ASSLTSSGRASQY
>TRBV5-1|.
ASSDRGNYGYT
>TRBV5-1|.
ASRVTGEVGEQY
>TRBV6-1|once
ASENRYEQY
>TRBV28|.
ASSFIAVTEAF
>TRBV6-1|.
ASRDGIYEQY
>TRBV14|.
ASSQDLREVPINEQF
>TRBV5-1|.
ASSLGTSLGAPLH
>TRBV2|.
ASNSGSNQPQH
>TRBV7-9|.
ASSLANRGQRRTDTQY
>TRBV30|few
AWSPLDNQPQH
>TRBV6-4|.
ASSDSGGTGELF
>TRBV28|.
ASSFPYVTGRRDETQY
>TRBV6-5|.
ASSYSRALDTQY
>TRBV18|once
ASRPDLRGKVYEQY
>TRBV2|.
ASAWATGSNQPQH
>TRBV9|.
ASSARGLRDTQY
>TRBV7-2|.
ASRPGTGGYNEQF